A single sample gave rise to the 2 T cell receptor beta chains below, sequenced in a study of OX40 agonist ivuxolimab in advanced cancers. TCRdb's copy holds only in-frame clones and misses some; the assay was immunoSEQ multiplex PCR. The table lists tens of thousands of clones, approximately 89% of them singletons. Sequences were derived from CD4+ or CD8+ T cells sorted from blood, sampled in a trial of the OX40 agonist ivuxolimab. Source of these receptors: an adult with an advanced solid tumor such as melanoma, head and neck, liver or kidney cancer.

The V and J genes are TRBV2 and TRBJ1-5; TRBD1 agrees at 7 bases. The length of the CDR3 is 15 residues. The germline gives CDR1 SNHLY, CDR2 FYNNEI. The trim removed 9 bases at V and 2 bases at J, leaving 10 bases unmatched. CDR3 region: CASESGGFGNQPQHF. In DNA, the CDR3 is TGTGCCAGTGAGTCAGGGGGTTTCGGCAATCAGCCCCAGCATTTT.

The chain combines TRBV5-4 with TRBJ2-6; D gene unclear. CDR1 is SGHNT, CDR2 YYREEE, per germline (reference sequence). Trimming shortened V by 1 base and J by 3 bases, and 2 bases separated the two germline ends. The CDR3 has 13 residues. The CDR3 protein is CASSLNGANVLTF. The CDR3 coding sequence is TGTGCCAGCAGCTTGAATGGGGCCAACGTCCTGACTTTC.